The sequence of this T cell receptor beta chain was determined in a study of T cell responses to AZD1222 COVID-19 vaccine. Study summary: Second-dose intervals of approximately 4 or approximately 12 weeks were pooled. Study outcomes and limitations: Spike was spanned by vaccine-associated CD4 TCRs, with dominance at 160-218 and 743-854. Seropositive status at baseline applied to only 5 or 6 AZD1222 recipients. Repertoire sampling was restricted to post-peak T cell response timepoints.

In regard to this clone: Its antigen remains unknown.

The table came from immunoSEQ multiplex PCR; TCRdb's copy has only in-frame clones and leaves some out. The data show 99,000 or so clones, more than 75% seen once. The CDR3 extends over 15 amino acids. Germline V lookup: CDR1 LGHNA, CDR2 YSLEER. The V and J ends lost 2 bases and 3 bases, in that order; junction bases with no gene match: 7. The chain is built from TRBV4-3 and TRBJ2-7, with TRBD1 matching over 7 bases. The specimen comprised peripheral blood, sampled on day 0 of AZD1222 vaccination. This TCR came from an adult in good health. CDR3 sequence (DNA): TGCGCCAGCAGCCAATTCACAGGGGCGAGCTACGAGCAGTACTTC. It translates to CASSQFTGASYEQYF.